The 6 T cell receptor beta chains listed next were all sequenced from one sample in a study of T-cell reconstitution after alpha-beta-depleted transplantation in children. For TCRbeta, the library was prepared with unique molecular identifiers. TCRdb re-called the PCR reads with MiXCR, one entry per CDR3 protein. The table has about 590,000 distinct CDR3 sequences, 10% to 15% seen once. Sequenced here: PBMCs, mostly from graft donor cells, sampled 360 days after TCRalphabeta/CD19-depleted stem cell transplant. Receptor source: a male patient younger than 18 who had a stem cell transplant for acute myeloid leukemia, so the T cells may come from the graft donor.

Here the CDR3 reads CASKPTSGAYEQYF. The CDR3 region has the DNA TGTGCCAGCAAGCCGACTAGCGGGGCCTACGAGCAGTACTTC. The V call is TRBV12-3 or TRBV12-4, the J call TRBJ2-7; 11 positions match TRBD2. The CDR3 is 14 residues long. V shed 7 bases, J shed 2 bases, and the junction held 4 bases outside the gene matches.

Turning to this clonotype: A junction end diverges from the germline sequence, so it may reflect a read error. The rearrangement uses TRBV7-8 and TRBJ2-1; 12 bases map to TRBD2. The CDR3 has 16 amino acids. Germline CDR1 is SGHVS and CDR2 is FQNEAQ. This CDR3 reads CASSERLAGAYDEQFF. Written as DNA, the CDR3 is TGTGCCAGCAGCGAAAGACTAGCGGGAGCCTACGATGAGCAGTTCTTC.

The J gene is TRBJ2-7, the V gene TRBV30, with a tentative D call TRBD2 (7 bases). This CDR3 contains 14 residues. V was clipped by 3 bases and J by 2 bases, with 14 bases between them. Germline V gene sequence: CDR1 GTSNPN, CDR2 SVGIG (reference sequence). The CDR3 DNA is TGTGCCTGGAGCCCCGGGGGGCTGCCCTACGAGCAGTACTTC. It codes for CAWSPGGLPYEQYF.

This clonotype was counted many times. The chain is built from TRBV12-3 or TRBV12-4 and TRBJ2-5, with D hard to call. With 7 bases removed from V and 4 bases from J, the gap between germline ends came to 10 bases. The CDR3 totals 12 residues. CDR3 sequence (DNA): TGTGCCAGCACTCTAAAGGGAGAGACCCAGTACTTC. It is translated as CASTLKGETQYF.

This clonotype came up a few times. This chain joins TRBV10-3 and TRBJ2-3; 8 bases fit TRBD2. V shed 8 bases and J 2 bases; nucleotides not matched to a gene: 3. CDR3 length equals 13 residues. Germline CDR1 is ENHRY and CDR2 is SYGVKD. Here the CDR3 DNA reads TGTGCCATCGGCGGGAGGATCACAGATACGCAGTATTTT. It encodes CAIGGRITDTQYF.

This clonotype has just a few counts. The CDR3 nucleotides read TGTGCCAGCAGTCCCCGGGACCGAAAGGGCGTCCAAGAGACCCAGTACTTC. Its protein product is CASSPRDRKGVQETQYF. This chain joins TRBV12-3 or TRBV12-4 and TRBJ2-5; either TRBD1 or TRBD2 may supply D (5 bases each). CDR3 length: 17 amino acids. Between the trimmed V and J ends, which lost 5 bases and 1 base, there was a span of 20 bases.